The subject of this entry is one TCR beta chain. Unique molecular identifiers were built into the TCRbeta library. TCRdb re-analysed the PCR reads in MiXCR, keeping a single row per CDR3 protein. The profile shows almost 500,000 distinct CDR3 sequences, under 15% of them singletons. This sample was taken from a study of T-cell reconstitution after alpha-beta-depleted transplantation in children. This TCR was sampled from a human donor who donated a stem cell graft to a child with combined immunodeficiency. This sample comprised PBMCs from the stem cell graft donor, obtained from the stem cell graft.

The CDR3 region is CASSSAGTTLREQYF. CDR3 nucleotide sequence: TGTGCCAGCAGCTCAGCCGGGACTACCCTCCGGGAGCAGTACTTC. V gene TRBV11-2 combines with J gene TRBJ2-7, with 7 bases fitting TRBD2. The CDR3 totals 15 residues. V lost 4 bases and J lost 7; bases outside the gene matches: 13. CDR1 and CDR2 (germline): SGHAT, FQNNGV.